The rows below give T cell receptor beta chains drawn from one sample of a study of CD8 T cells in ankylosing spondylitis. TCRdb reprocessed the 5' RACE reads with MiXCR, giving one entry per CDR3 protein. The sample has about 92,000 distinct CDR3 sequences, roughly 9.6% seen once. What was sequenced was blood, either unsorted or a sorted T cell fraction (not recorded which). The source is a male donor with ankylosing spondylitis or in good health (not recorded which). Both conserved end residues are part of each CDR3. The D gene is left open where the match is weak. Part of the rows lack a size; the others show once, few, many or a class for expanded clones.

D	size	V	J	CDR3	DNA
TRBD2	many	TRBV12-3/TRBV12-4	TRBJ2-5	CASSRGTSAETQYF	TGTGCCAGCAGTAGGGGGACTAGCGCAGAGACCCAGTACTTC
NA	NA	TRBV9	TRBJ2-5	CASSVDGNQETQYF	TGTGCCAGCAGCGTAGACGGAAACCAAGAGACCCAGTACTTC
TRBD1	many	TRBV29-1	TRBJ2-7	CSVNRGQSYEQYF	TGCAGCGTAAACAGGGGGCAATCCTACGAGCAGTACTTC
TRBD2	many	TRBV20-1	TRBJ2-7	CSAPGGSRDEQYF	TGCAGTGCTCCGGGAGGGTCCCGGGACGAGCAGTACTTC
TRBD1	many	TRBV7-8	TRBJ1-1	CASSSRIRGLMNTEAFF	TGTGCCAGCAGCTCAAGGATCAGGGGGCTAATGAACACTGAAGCTTTCTTT
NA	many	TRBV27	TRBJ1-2	CASSLGRLNYGYTF	TGTGCCAGCAGTTTGGGACGGCTCAACTATGGCTACACCTTC
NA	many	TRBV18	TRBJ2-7	CASSPPFSGEQYF	TGTGCCAGCTCACCACCGTTCTCCGGGGAGCAGTACTTC
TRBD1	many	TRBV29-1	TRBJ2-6	CSVELQGEANVLTF	TGCAGCGTTGAGCTCCAGGGGGAGGCCAACGTCCTGACTTTC
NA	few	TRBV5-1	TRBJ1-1	CASSATPEGNTEAFF	TGCGCCAGCAGCGCGACCCCCGAGGGGAACACTGAAGCTTTCTTT
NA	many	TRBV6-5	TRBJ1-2	CASSPEGYGYTF	TGTGCCAGCAGTCCCGAGGGCTATGGCTACACCTTC
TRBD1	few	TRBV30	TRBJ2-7	CAWSPMDRANEQYF	TGTGCCTGGAGTCCCATGGACAGGGCCAACGAGCAGTACTTC
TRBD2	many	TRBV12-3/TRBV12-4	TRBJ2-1	CASSHTSGTNEQFF	TGTGCCAGCAGTCACACTAGCGGGACGAATGAGCAGTTCTTC
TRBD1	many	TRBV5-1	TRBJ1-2	CASSIYVQGAPYGYTF	TGCGCCAGCAGCATTTATGTCCAGGGGGCGCCGTATGGCTACACCTTC
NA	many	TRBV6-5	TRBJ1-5	CASSYVVGEVYSNQPQHF	TGTGCCAGCAGTTACGTCGTAGGCGAAGTTTATAGCAATCAGCCCCAGCATTTT
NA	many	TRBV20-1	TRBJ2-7	CSATTPASPLYEQYF	TGCAGTGCCACGACCCCAGCTAGCCCCCTCTACGAGCAGTACTTC
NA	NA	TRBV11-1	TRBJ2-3	CASSLPRGASTDTQYF	TGTGCCAGCAGCCTCCCCCGGGGGGCTAGCACAGATACGCAGTATTTT
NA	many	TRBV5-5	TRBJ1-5	CASSLSAASNQPQHF	TGTGCCAGCAGCTTGTCGGCAGCTAGCAATCAGCCCCAGCATTTT
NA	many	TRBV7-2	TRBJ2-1	CASSLGASSYNEQFF	TGTGCCAGCAGCTTAGGGGCTAGCTCCTACAATGAGCAGTTCTTC
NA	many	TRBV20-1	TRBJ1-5	CSASYRTINQPQHF	TGCAGTGCTAGTTATCGGACCATTAATCAGCCCCAGCATTTT
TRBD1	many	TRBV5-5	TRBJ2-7	CASSPRDRGLYEQYF	TGTGCCAGCAGCCCCCGGGACAGGGGGCTGTACGAGCAGTACTTC
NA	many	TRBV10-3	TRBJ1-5	CAIATQHF	TGTGCCATCGCGACCCAGCATTTT
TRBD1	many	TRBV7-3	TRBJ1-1	CASSSTGETEAFF	TGTGCCAGCAGCTCGACAGGGGAGACTGAAGCTTTCTTT
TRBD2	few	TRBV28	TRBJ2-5	CASSSRGDPSYQETQYF	TGTGCCAGCAGTTCCCGGGGGGATCCATCGTACCAAGAGACCCAGTACTTC
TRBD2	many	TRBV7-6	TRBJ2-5	CASSPSGRGETQYF	TGTGCCAGCAGCCCCAGTGGGAGGGGAGAGACCCAGTACTTC
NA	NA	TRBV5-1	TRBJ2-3	CASSIPSTITDTQYF	TGCGCCAGCAGTATCCCTAGCACCATCACAGATACGCAGTATTTT
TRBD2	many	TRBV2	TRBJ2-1	CASRSSGGEYNEQFF	TGTGCCAGCCGATCTAGCGGGGGGGAATACAATGAGCAGTTCTTC
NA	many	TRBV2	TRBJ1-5	CASVQGYQPQHF	TGTGCCAGCGTACAGGGTTACCAGCCCCAGCATTTT
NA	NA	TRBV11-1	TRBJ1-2	CASSLGVVGAGSSTYGYTF	TGTGCCAGCAGCTTAGGGGTTGTAGGGGCCGGGTCGTCCACCTATGGCTACACCTTC
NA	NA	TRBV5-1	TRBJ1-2	CASSLEGPYGYTF	TGCGCCAGCAGCCTGGAGGGACCCTATGGCTACACCTTC
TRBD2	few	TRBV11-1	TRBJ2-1	CASSPSLTGGASSYNEQFF	TGTGCCAGCAGCCCGAGCCTCACGGGAGGAGCCAGCTCCTACAATGAGCAGTTCTTC
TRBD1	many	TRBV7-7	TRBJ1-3	CASTPGGFGNTIYF	TGTGCTAGCACCCCAGGGGGGTTCGGAAACACCATATATTTT
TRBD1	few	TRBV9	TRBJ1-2	CASSFGTGGNNYGYTF	TGTGCCAGCAGCTTCGGGACAGGGGGCAACAACTATGGCTACACCTTC
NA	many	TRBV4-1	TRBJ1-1	CASSHPDRAGYTEAFF	TGCGCCAGCAGCCACCCCGACAGAGCAGGTTACACTGAAGCTTTCTTT
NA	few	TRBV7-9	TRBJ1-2	CASSLAQGRAYGYTF	TGTGCCAGCAGCTTAGCACAGGGAAGGGCCTATGGCTACACCTTC
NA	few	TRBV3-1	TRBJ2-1	CASSQDLGSHNEQFF	TGTGCCAGCAGCCAAGATCTAGGCAGCCACAATGAGCAGTTCTTC
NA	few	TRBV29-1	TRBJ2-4	CSAGEKTAAKNIQYF	TGCAGCGCCGGGGAGAAGACAGCAGCCAAAAACATTCAGTACTTC
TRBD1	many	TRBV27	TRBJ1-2	CASSSDGTGYFYGYTF	TGTGCCAGCAGCTCCGACGGGACAGGGTATTTCTATGGCTACACCTTC
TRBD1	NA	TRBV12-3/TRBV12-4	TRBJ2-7	CASRVGQGGFEQYF	TGTGCCAGCAGAGTGGGACAGGGAGGGTTCGAGCAGTACTTC
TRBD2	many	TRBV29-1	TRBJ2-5	CSVEGGGLVGETQYF	TGCAGCGTTGAAGGGGGAGGACTAGTGGGGGAGACCCAGTACTTC
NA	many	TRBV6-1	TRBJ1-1	CASSPAFGKSLVAFF	TGTGCCAGCAGTCCCGCTTTCGGGAAAAGCTTAGTAGCTTTCTTT
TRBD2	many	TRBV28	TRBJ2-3	CASSFSAGGPYSDTQYF	TGTGCCAGCAGTTTTTCAGCGGGGGGGCCTTATTCAGATACGCAGTATTTT
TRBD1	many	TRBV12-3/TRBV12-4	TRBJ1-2	CASSLSGTGAPYGYTF	TGTGCCAGCAGTTTAAGCGGGACAGGGGCGCCCTATGGCTACACCTTC
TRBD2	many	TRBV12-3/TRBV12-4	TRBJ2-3	CASSGGTSVTDTQYF	TGTGCCAGCAGTGGAGGGACTAGTGTCACAGATACGCAGTATTTT
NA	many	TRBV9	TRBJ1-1	CASSVWSNTEAFF	TGTGCCAGCAGCGTATGGTCGAACACTGAAGCTTTCTTT
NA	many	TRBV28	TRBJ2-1	CASSSPGTHNEQFF	TGTGCCAGCAGTTCCCCAGGGACACACAATGAGCAGTTCTTC
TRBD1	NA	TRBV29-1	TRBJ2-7	CSGGQGTYEQYF	TGCAGCGGGGGACAGGGGACGTACGAGCAGTACTTC